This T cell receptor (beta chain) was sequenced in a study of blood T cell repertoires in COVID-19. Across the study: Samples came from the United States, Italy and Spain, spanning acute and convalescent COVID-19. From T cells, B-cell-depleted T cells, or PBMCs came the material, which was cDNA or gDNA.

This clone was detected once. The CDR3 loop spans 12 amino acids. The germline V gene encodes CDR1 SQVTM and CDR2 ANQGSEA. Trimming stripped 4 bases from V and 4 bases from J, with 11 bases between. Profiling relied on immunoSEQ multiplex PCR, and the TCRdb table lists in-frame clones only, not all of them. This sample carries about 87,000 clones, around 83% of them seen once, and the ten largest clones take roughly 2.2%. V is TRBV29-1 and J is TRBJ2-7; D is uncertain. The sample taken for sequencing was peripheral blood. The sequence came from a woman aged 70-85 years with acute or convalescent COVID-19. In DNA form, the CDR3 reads TGCAGCGTTGTGGCTACTACTTACGAGCAGTACTTC. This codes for CSVVATTYEQYF.